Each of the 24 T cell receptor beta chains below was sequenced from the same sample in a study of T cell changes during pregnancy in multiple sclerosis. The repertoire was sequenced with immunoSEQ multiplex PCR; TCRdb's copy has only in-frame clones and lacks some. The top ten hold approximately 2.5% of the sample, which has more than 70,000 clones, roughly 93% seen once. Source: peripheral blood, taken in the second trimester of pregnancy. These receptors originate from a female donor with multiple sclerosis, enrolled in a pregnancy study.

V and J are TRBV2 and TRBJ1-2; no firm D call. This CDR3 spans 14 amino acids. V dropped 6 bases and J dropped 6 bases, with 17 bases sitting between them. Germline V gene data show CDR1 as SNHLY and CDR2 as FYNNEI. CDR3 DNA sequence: TGTGCCAGCAGAGCCTTTGGTGTTCGCGATGGCTACACCTTC. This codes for CASRAFGVRDGYTF.

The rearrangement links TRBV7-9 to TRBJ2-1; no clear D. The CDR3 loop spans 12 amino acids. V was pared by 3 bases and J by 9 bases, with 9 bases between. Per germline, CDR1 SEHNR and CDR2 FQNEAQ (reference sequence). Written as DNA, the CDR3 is TGTGCCAGCAGCTTTTCCTTGGCTGAGCAGTTCTTC. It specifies CASSFSLAEQFF.

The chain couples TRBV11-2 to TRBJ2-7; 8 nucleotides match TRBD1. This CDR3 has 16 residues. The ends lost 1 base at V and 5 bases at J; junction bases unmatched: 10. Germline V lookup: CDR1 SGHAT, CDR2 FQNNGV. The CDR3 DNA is TGTGCCAGCAGCTTAGGTATCGTGACAGGGGTGGACGAGCAGTACTTC. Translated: CASSLGIVTGVDEQYF.

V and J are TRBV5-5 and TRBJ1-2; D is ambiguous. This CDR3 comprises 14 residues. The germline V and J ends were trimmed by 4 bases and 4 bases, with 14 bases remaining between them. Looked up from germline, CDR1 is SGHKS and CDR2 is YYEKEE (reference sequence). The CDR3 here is CASSPAGFGYGYTF. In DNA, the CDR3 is TGTGCCAGCAGCCCAGCGGGGTTCGGCTATGGCTACACCTTC.

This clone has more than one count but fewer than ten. CDR3 residues: CASSNFGLANTEAFF. DNA for the CDR3: TGTGCCAGCTCCAACTTTGGGCTTGCGAACACTGAAGCTTTCTTT. The genes are TRBV6-5 and TRBJ1-1; no clear D. This CDR3 spans 15 amino acids. The V gene's germline CDR1 is MNHEY and CDR2 SVGAGI. V dropped 8 bases and J dropped 1 base, with 17 bases sitting between them.

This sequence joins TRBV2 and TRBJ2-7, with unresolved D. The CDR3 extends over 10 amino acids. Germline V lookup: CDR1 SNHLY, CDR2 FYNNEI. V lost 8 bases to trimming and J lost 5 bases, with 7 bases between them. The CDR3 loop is CASGSDEQYF. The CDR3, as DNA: TGTGCCAGCGGTTCGGACGAGCAGTACTTC.

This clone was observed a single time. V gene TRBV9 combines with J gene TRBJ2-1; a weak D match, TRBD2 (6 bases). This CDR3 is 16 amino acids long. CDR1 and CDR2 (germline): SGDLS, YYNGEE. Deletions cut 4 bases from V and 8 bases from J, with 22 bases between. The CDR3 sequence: CASSPGVTSKTDEQFF. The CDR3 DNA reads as TGTGCCAGCAGCCCCGGAGTGACTAGTAAAACCGATGAGCAGTTCTTC.

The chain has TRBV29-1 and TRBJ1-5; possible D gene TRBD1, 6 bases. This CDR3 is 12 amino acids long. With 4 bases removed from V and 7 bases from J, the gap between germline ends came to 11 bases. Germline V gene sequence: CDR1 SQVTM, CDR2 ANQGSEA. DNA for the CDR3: TGCAGCGTTGCAGGGGAGGGGCAGCCCCAGCATTTT. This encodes CSVAGEGQPQHF.

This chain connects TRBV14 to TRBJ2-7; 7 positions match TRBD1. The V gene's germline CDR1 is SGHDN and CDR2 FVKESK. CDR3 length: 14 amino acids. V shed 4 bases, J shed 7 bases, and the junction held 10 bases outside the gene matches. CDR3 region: CASSRTGFFREQYF. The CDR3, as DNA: TGTGCCAGCAGCCGGACAGGTTTTTTTCGGGAGCAGTACTTC.

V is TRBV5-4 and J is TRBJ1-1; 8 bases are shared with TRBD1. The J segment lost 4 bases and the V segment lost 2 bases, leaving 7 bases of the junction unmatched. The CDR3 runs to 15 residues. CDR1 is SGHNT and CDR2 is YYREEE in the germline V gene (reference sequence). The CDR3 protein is CASSFGQGAATEAFF. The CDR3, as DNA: TGTGCCAGCAGCTTTGGGCAGGGGGCGGCCACTGAAGCTTTCTTT.

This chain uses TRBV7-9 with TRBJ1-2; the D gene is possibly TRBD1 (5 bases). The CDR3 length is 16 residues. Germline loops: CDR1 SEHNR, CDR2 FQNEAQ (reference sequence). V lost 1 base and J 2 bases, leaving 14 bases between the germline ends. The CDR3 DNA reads TGTGCCAGCAGCTTAGGTCCAGGGCGGACAAACTATGGCTACACCTTC. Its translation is CASSLGPGRTNYGYTF.

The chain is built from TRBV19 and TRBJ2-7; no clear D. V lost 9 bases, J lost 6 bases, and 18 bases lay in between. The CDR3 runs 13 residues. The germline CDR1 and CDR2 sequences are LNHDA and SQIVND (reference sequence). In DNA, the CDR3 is TGTGCCAGCGGATACATGTACGGAGCCGAGCAGTACTTC. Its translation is CASGYMYGAEQYF. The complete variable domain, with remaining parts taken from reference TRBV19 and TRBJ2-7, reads DGGITQSPKYLFRKEGQNVTLSCEQNLNHDAMYWYRQDPGQGLRLIYYSQIVNDFQKGDIAEGYSVSREKKESFPLTVTSAQKNPTAFYLCASGYMYGAEQYFGPGTRLTVT.

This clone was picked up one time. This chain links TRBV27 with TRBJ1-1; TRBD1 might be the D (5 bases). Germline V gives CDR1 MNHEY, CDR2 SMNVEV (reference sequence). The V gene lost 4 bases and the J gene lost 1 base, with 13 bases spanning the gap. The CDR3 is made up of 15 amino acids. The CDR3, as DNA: TGTGCCAGCAGTTCTAGGGGACTTTCGAACACTGAAGCTTTCTTT. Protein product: CASSSRGLSNTEAFF.

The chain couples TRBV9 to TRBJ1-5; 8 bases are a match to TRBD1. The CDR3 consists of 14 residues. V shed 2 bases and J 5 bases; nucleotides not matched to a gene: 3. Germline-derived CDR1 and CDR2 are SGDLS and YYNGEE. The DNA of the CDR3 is TGTGCCAGCAGCGTGACAGGGGCTGATCAGCCCCAGCATTTT. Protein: CASSVTGADQPQHF.

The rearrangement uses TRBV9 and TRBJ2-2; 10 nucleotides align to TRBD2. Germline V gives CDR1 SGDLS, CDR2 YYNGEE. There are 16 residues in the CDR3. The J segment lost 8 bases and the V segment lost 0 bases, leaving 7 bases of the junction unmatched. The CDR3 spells CASSVVSGGALGELFF. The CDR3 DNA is TGTGCCAGCAGCGTAGTCAGCGGGGGGGCGTTGGGGGAGCTGTTTTTT.

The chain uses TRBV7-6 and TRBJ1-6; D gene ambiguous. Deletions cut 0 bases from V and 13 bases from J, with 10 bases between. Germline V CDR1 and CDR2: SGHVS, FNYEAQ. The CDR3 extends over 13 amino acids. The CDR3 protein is CASSLAEGSPLHF. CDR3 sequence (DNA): TGTGCCAGCAGCTTAGCGGAGGGCTCTCCCCTCCACTTT. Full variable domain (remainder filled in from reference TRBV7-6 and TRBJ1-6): GAGVSQSPRYKVTKRGQDVALRCDPISGHVSLYWYRQALGQGPEFLTYFNYEAQQDKSGLPNDRFSAERPEGSISTLTIQRTEQRDSAMYRCASSLAEGSPLHFGNGTRLTVT.

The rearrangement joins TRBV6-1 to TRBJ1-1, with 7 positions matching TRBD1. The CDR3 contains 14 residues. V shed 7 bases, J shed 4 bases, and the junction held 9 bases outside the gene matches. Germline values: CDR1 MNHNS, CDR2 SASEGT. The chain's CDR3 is CASTQGGGGTEAFF. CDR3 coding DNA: TGTGCCAGCACCCAGGGGGGTGGAGGCACTGAAGCTTTCTTT.

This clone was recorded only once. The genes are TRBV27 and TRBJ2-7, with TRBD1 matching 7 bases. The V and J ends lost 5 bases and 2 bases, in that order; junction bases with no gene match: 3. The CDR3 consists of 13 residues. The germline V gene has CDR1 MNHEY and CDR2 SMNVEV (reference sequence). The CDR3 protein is CASSKGQTYEQYF. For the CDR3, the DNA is TGTGCCAGCAGTAAGGGACAGACCTACGAGCAGTACTTC.

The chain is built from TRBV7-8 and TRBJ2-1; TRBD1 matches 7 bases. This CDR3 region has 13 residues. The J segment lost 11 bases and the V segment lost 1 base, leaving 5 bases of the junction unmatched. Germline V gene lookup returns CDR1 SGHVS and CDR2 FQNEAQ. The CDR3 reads CASSLDHRGQQFF. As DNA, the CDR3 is TGTGCCAGCAGCTTAGATCACAGGGGACAGCAGTTCTTC.

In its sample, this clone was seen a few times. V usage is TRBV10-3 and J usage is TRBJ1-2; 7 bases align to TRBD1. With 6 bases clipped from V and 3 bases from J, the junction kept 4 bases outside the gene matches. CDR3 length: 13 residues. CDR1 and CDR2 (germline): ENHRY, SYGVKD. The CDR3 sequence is CAISRDSDYGYTF. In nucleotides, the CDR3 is TGTGCCATCAGCCGGGACAGCGACTATGGCTACACCTTC.

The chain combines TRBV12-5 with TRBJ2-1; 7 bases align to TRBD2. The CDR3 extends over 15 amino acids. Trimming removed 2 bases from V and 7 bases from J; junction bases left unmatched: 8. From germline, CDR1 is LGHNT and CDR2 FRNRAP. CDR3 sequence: CASGLSSGAFNEQFF. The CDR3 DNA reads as TGTGCTAGTGGTTTGTCCAGCGGGGCCTTTAATGAGCAGTTCTTC.

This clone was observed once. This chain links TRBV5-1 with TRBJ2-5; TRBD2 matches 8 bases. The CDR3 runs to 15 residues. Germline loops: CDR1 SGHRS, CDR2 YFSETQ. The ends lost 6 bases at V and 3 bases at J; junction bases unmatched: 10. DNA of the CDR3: TGCGCCAGCACCGAGCGGGGGACCTGGGAAGAGACCCAGTACTTC. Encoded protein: CASTERGTWEETQYF.

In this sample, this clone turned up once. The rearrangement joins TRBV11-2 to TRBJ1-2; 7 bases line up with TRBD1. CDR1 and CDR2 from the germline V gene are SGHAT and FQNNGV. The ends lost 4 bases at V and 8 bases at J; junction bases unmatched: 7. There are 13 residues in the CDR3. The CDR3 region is CASSYGTEGGYTF. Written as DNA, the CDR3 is TGTGCCAGCAGCTACGGGACAGAGGGAGGCTACACCTTC.

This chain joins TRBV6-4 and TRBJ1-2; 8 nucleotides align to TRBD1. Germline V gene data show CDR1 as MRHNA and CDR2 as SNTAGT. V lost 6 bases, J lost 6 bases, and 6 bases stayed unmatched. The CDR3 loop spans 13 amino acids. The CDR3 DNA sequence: TGTGCCAGCAGGCCCGGGACAGGCCATGGCTACACCTTC. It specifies CASRPGTGHGYTF.